This T cell receptor beta chain was recovered during a study of OX40 agonist ivuxolimab in advanced cancers. Turning to the study itself: Cohort: around 86% men, mean age 60, aged roughly 23 to 79.

Any history of autoimmune disease or systemic immunosuppression disqualified patients. Data came from immunoSEQ multiplex PCR; TCRdb stores just in-frame clones and leaves some out. This table holds around 84,000 clones, roughly 90% found once. Per germline, CDR1 LNHDA and CDR2 SQIVND (reference sequence). V was clipped by 1 base and J by 4 bases; unmatched bases: 3. This CDR3 contains 16 residues. This chain connects TRBV19 to TRBJ2-2; TRBD2 aligns across 10 bases. The receptor's source is an adult with an advanced solid tumor such as melanoma, head and neck, liver or kidney cancer. The material was CD4+ or CD8+ T cells sorted from blood, obtained in a trial of the OX40 agonist ivuxolimab. CDR3 region: CASSIGLAGVTGELFF. The CDR3 region has the DNA TGTGCCAGTAGTATAGGGCTAGCGGGAGTCACCGGGGAGCTGTTTTTT.